This T cell receptor (beta chain) was sequenced in a study of T cell repertoires in cytomegalovirus infection (dated by TCRdb to between 2017 and 2020). Study-wide context: Because public TCR beta signatures pointed to carriage of CMV infection together with the matching HLA type, the HLA type of each donor mattered for the analysis. Overall results and qualifications from the work: The ex vivo response was dominated by HLA-C-restricted CMV-specific TCR beta clonotypes, and the single most frequent clonotype in two of eight donors was supplied by these HLA-C-restricted clonotypes. Carriers of CMV infection plus the relevant HLA type were discriminated by the cumulative frequency of public TCR beta family members in the study cohort and in an independent roughly 340-donor cohort.

Comment on this clonotype: The clone's antigen remains unknown. No quality values exist for individual bases; no much larger clone is one base distant.

Sequencing used an Illumina HiSeq 1500. The raw public data were reprocessed by TCRdb itself: fastp quality trimming at Q25, MiXCR clonotype calling, in-frame beta chains only. Rows are unified per CDR3 protein, each entry keeping the most common DNA and genes. Counted in this sample were under 200,000 distinct CDR3 sequences; about a tenth of them appeared once. The ten largest clones represent about 4.6% of the sample. Inclusive of the bounding cysteine and phenylalanine, the CDR3 is 17 residues long. Of the read, only the CDR3 DNA is kept; its 51 bases are in frame from base 1. The trim is 3 bases for V and 6 bases for J, with a gap of 20 bases between the germline ends. The germline V gene yields KGHDR for CDR1 and SFDVKD for CDR2.

Rearrangement joined TRBV24-1 to TRBJ2-1; the D gene lacks a confident call. The sample consisted of PBMCs. This receptor was taken from a human donor in good health (CMV status not recorded). Some clones in this sample may be carry-over from other donors' samples. The CDR3: CATSDPNPTYKANEQFF. At the DNA level, the sequence is TGTGCCACCAGTGATCCCAACCCTACATACAAGGCCAATGAGCAGTTCTTC.